This TCR beta chain was sequenced in a study of blood T cell repertoires in COVID-19. This CDR3 contains 15 residues. CDR1 is SGHTA, CDR2 FQGNSA, per germline. The V gene end was trimmed by 5 bases and the J gene end by 0 bases; junction bases not matched to a gene: 4. Methods used by the authors: Amplification with reference gene primers provided the estimates of nucleated cell counts. TCRdb keeps only in-frame clones here, not all; method: immunoSEQ multiplex PCR. The D gene and trimming were derived from the DNA, and the V and J assignments and clone size from that table. The sample lists 65,000 to 95,000 clones, around three quarters occurring once.

The chain recombines TRBV7-2 with TRBJ2-7; 10 nucleotides agree with TRBD1. The receptor comes from a man aged 50-60 years with active or convalescent COVID-19. Sequencing was carried out using peripheral blood. CDR3 DNA: TGTGCCAGCAGCGAGGGACAGGGGAGCTCCTACGAGCAGTACTTC. Protein: CASSEGQGSSYEQYF.